The TCR beta chain under discussion was sequenced for a study of T cell responses to AZD1222 COVID-19 vaccine. The germline gives CDR1 KGHSH, CDR2 LQKENI. V was pared by 4 bases and J by 6 bases, with 9 bases between. The CDR3 spans 13 residues. Clones were read by immunoSEQ multiplex PCR, and TCRdb kept only the in-frame ones, dropping some. Counted here are about 130,000 clones, 75% to 95% occurring once; the ten biggest clones make up about 1.9%. This clone was seen more than once but under ten times. This specimen was peripheral blood, taken 28 days after the second AZD1222 dose. V usage is TRBV18 and J usage is TRBJ2-2, with D possibly matching TRBD1 (6 bases). The sequence derives from an adult who received the AZD1222 COVID-19 vaccine. The CDR3 protein is CASSLYRAGELFF. The CDR3 coding sequence is TGTGCCAGCTCACTCTACAGGGCCGGGGAGCTGTTTTTT.